Each of the 14 T cell receptor beta chains below was sequenced from the same sample in a study of blood T cell repertoires in COVID-19. The protocol was immunoSEQ multiplex PCR, while the TCRdb copy is restricted to in-frame clones and leaves out a portion. The profile shows 200,000 to 250,000 clones, more than 80% of them singletons. The specimen was PBMCs or T cells enriched from blood (not recorded which). The receptors originated from a man in his sixties who had recovered from COVID-19.

The chain carries TRBV4-2 and TRBJ1-4; D remains ambiguous. The V end was cut by 3 bases, the J end by 0 bases, with 11 bases between. The germline V gene encodes CDR1 LGHNA and CDR2 YNFKEQ. This CDR3 has 16 residues. CDR3 sequence (DNA): TGTGCCAGCAGCCATGGCACGGGTGCAACTAATGAAAAACTGTTTTTT. Protein sequence: CASSHGTGATNEKLFF.

The genes are TRBV7-2 and TRBJ2-2, with 7 bases lining up with TRBD2. The CDR3 extends over 16 amino acids. V was clipped by 3 bases and J by 0 bases; unmatched bases: 4. The germline V gene encodes CDR1 SGHTA and CDR2 FQGNSA. The CDR3 sequence is CASSFALATNTGELFF. The CDR3 region has the DNA TGTGCCAGCAGCTTTGCACTAGCGACGAACACCGGGGAGCTGTTTTTT.

Here the CDR3 reads CASSQIPPGDDNSPLHF. In DNA, the CDR3 is TGTGCCAGCAGTCAAATCCCCCCAGGGGATGATAATTCACCCCTCCACTTT. V gene TRBV6-6 combines with J gene TRBJ1-6, with a tentative D call TRBD1 (6 bases). V was shortened by 5 bases and J by 5 bases, with 19 bases between the two germline ends. This CDR3 contains 17 residues. From germline, CDR1 is MNHNY and CDR2 SVGAGI (reference sequence).

The chain's CDR3 is CASSWAETGGYEKLFF. Here the CDR3 DNA reads TGTGCCAGCAGCTGGGCCGAGACAGGGGGTTATGAAAAACTGTTTTTT. V usage is TRBV7-3 and J usage is TRBJ1-4, with TRBD1 matching over 9 bases. This CDR3 has 16 residues. Germline CDR1 SGHTA, CDR2 FQGTGA. J gave up 6 bases and V 4 bases, and 9 bases lay outside the gene matches.

This clone was counted a few times. The genes are TRBV3-1 (or the pseudogene TRBV3-2) and TRBJ2-1, with 12 bases fitting TRBD2. The CDR3 is made up of 16 amino acids. Trimming at V came to 4 bases and at J to 7 bases, leaving 8 bases not matched to a gene. The germline V gene has CDR1 LGHDT and CDR2 YNNKEL (reference sequence). CDR3 in amino acids: CASSPLTSGGRNEQFF. The CDR3 DNA sequence: TGTGCCAGCAGCCCCCTAACTAGCGGGGGGCGGAATGAGCAGTTCTTC.

The chain links TRBV5-1 to TRBJ1-4; D unclear. The V gene lost 4 bases and the J gene lost 0 bases, with 7 bases spanning the gap. Germline V lookup: CDR1 SGHRS, CDR2 YFSETQ. CDR3 size: 14 residues. This CDR3 reads CASSTSTTNEKLFF. The DNA for the CDR3 is TGCGCCAGCAGCACCTCTACAACTAATGAAAAACTGTTTTTT. Drawing the rest from reference TRBV5-1 and TRBJ1-4, the complete variable domain is KAGVTQTPRYLIKTRGQQVTLSCSPISGHRSVSWYQQTPGQGLQFLFEYFSETQRNKGNFPGRFSGRQFSNSRSEMNVSTLELGDSALYLCASSTSTTNEKLFFGSGTQLSVL.

This clone has just a few counts. The rearrangement uses TRBV7-9 and TRBJ1-1; tentatively, D is TRBD1 (6 bases). Trimming shortened V by 2 bases and J by 1 base, and 14 bases separated the two germline ends. The CDR3 loop spans 16 amino acids. CDR1 and CDR2 (germline): SEHNR, FQNEAQ (reference sequence). The DNA for the CDR3 is TGTGCCAGCAGCTTAATCGGGGGGCTAGAGAACACTGAAGCTTTCTTT. Protein: CASSLIGGLENTEAFF.

This chain links TRBV18 with TRBJ2-2; TRBD1 matches at 8 bases. Germline assignment: CDR1 KGHSH and CDR2 LQKENI. Losses at the gene ends were 3 bases for V and 2 bases for J; bases not matched to a gene: 5. This CDR3 has 16 amino acids. CDR3 sequence: CASSPYGTGNTGELFF. CDR3 coding DNA: TGTGCCAGCTCACCCTACGGGACAGGAAACACCGGGGAGCTGTTTTTT.

A note on this clone: The sample has other DNA sequences that encode this CDR3 too. The J gene is TRBJ1-2, the V gene TRBV7-3, with 7 bases matching TRBD1. The V gene end was trimmed by 5 bases and the J gene end by 4 bases; junction bases not matched to a gene: 10. CDR1 is SGHTA and CDR2 is FQGTGA in the germline V gene. The CDR3 is 15 residues long. CDR3 sequence (DNA): TGTGCCAGCAGCCCCCAGGGTCAGGGGGGCTATGGCTACACCTTC. This codes for CASSPQGQGGYGYTF.

As regards this clone: A junction boundary mismatches the germline segment, possibly from a read error. V gene TRBV20-1 combines with J gene TRBJ1-1; D uncertain. The CDR3 extends over 11 amino acids. Germline assignment: CDR1 DFQATT and CDR2 SNEGSKA (reference sequence). CDR3 in amino acids: CEASVDTEAFF. In DNA, the CDR3 is TGTGAGGCCAGCGTGGACACTGAAGCTTTCTTT.

The chain joins TRBV24-1 to TRBJ1-1; D possibly corresponds to TRBD1 (5 bases). The CDR3 is 15 amino acids. In germline, CDR1 is KGHDR, CDR2 SFDVKD. The V and J ends lost 0 bases and 3 bases respectively, with 10 bases between them. CDR3 protein: CATSDLHRIDTEAFF. CDR3 DNA sequence: TGTGCCACCAGTGATTTGCACAGGATAGACACTGAAGCTTTCTTT.

The J gene is TRBJ2-6, the V gene TRBV7-2; 8 bases fit TRBD1. The CDR3 covers 15 residues. Germline V CDR1 and CDR2: SGHTA, FQGNSA. V shed 5 bases, J shed 3 bases, and the junction held 3 bases outside the gene matches. CDR3 sequence: CASSPDRVGANVLTF. The CDR3 region has the DNA TGTGCCAGCAGCCCGGACAGGGTTGGGGCCAACGTCCTGACTTTC. Variable domain in full (rest from reference TRBV7-2 and TRBJ2-6): GAGVSQSPSNKVTEKGKDVELRCDPISGHTALYWYRQSLGQGLEFLIYFQGNSAPDKSGLPSDRFSAERTGGSVSTLTIQRTQQEDSAVYLCASSPDRVGANVLTFGAGSRLTVL.

The rearrangement links TRBV7-2 to TRBJ2-3; D may be TRBD1 (7 bases). V lost 4 bases and J lost 0, with 17 bases in between. Germline CDR1 SGHTA, CDR2 FQGNSA. This CDR3 is 17 amino acids long. The CDR3, as DNA: TGTGCCAGCAGCTCGCAGGGGGGCCCCGCAAGCACAGATACGCAGTATTTT. Its protein is CASSSQGGPASTDTQYF.

The chain combines TRBV4-1 with TRBJ1-5; tentatively, D is TRBD1 (5 bases). The CDR3 runs 16 residues. Germline V gene data show CDR1 as MGHRA and CDR2 as YSYEKL. Trimming took 0 bases from V and 4 from J, leaving 13 bases between them. The CDR3 loop is CASSQEITTVNQPQHF. The CDR3 nucleotides read TGCGCCAGCAGCCAAGAGATTACGACAGTTAATCAGCCCCAGCATTTT.